The 27 T cell receptor beta chains below all came from one sample that was sequenced in a study of blood T cell repertoires in COVID-19. Some clones are missing from TCRdb's copy, which holds only in-frame ones; the method was immunoSEQ multiplex PCR. This table has hundreds of thousands of clones, around 89% appearing once. Sequencing used PBMCs or T cells enriched from blood (not recorded which). The origin of the receptors is a woman in her fifties or sixties who had recovered from COVID-19.

The gene calls are TRBV5-1 and TRBJ1-5, with D unresolved. V lost 4 bases and J lost 0, with 11 bases in between. In germline, CDR1 is SGHRS, CDR2 YFSETQ. The CDR3 is 15 residues long. Written as DNA, the CDR3 is TGCGCCAGCAGCGACTTGCCCTGTAGCAATCAGCCCCAGCATTTT. It yields the protein CASSDLPCSNQPQHF. Full variable domain (missing parts from reference TRBV5-1 and TRBJ1-5): KAGVTQTPRYLIKTRGQQVTLSCSPISGHRSVSWYQQTPGQGLQFLFEYFSETQRNKGNFPGRFSGRQFSNSRSEMNVSTLELGDSALYLCASSDLPCSNQPQHFGDGTRLSIL.

This clone was detected only once. The rearrangement uses TRBV11-2 and TRBJ2-7; a weak D match, TRBD2 (5 bases). The V gene lost 5 bases and the J gene lost 0 bases, with 14 bases spanning the gap. The length of the CDR3 is 15 residues. Germline loops: CDR1 SGHAT, CDR2 FQNNGV. CDR3 nucleotide sequence: TGTGCCAGCAGCCGCCGGGATTTTCACTCCTACGAGCAGTACTTC. Protein sequence: CASSRRDFHSYEQYF.

About this clone itself: Other DNA sequences in this specimen translate into the identical CDR3. V is TRBV19 and J is TRBJ1-6; D may be TRBD1 (6 bases). The CDR3 is 13 amino acids. Trimming pared 4 bases from V and 7 bases from J, leaving 8 bases between. Looked up from germline, CDR1 is LNHDA and CDR2 is SQIVND (reference sequence). CDR3 sequence: CASSTDRNSPLHF. The CDR3 DNA is TGTGCCAGTAGTACTGACAGGAATTCACCCCTCCACTTT.

Only one count was recorded for this clone. The chain joins TRBV7-9 to TRBJ2-1; 9 bases line up with TRBD2. The germline CDR1 and CDR2 sequences are SEHNR and FQNEAQ (reference sequence). With V trimmed by 1 base and J by 3 bases, 4 bases remained unmatched. The CDR3 has 16 amino acids. DNA for the CDR3: TGTGCCAGCAGCTTAGAGTCTAGCGGGAACTACAATGAGCAGTTCTTC. This translates into CASSLESSGNYNEQFF.

CDR3 region: CSASLAGGGETQYF. CDR3 nucleotide sequence: TGCAGTGCTAGTCTAGCGGGAGGGGGTGAGACCCAGTACTTC. The chain combines TRBV20-1 with TRBJ2-5; 12 bases align to TRBD2. In germline, CDR1 is DFQATT, CDR2 SNEGSKA (reference sequence). The CDR3 has 14 amino acids. V gave up 3 bases and J gave up 5 bases; unmatched junction bases: 4.

This clone is a singleton in its sample. This chain connects TRBV27 to TRBJ1-4, with D perhaps matching TRBD1 (6 bases). The CDR3 spans 14 residues. V lost 9 bases and J lost 3, with 14 bases in between. From germline, CDR1 is MNHEY and CDR2 SMNVEV (reference sequence). The CDR3 spells CASKGTGPNEKLFF. Here the CDR3 DNA reads TGTGCCAGTAAGGGCACAGGGCCTAATGAAAAACTGTTTTTT.

J is TRBJ2-1 and V is TRBV15, with 8 bases identical to TRBD1. V gave up 1 base and J gave up 8 bases; unmatched junction bases: 25. The CDR3 length is 21 residues. Germline CDR1 LNHNV, CDR2 YYDKDF (reference sequence). This chain's CDR3 is CATSRGPQSLVSGGIFDEQFF. The CDR3 region has the DNA TGTGCCACCAGCAGAGGGCCCCAAAGTTTGGTGTCAGGGGGCATTTTCGATGAGCAGTTCTTC. Combining the CDR3 with reference TRBV15 and TRBJ2-1 gives the whole variable domain DAMVIQNPRYQVTQFGKPVTLSCSQTLNHNVMYWYQQKSSQAPKLLFHYYDKDFNNEADTPDNFQSRRPNTSFCFLDIRSPGLGDTAMYLCATSRGPQSLVSGGIFDEQFFGPGTRLTVL.

V is TRBV28 and J is TRBJ1-4; D might be TRBD1 (5 bases). The ends were cut back, 3 bases at V and 8 bases at J, with 16 bases in the middle. CDR3 size: 15 residues. Germline V gives CDR1 MDHEN, CDR2 SYDVKM. CDR3 nucleotides: TGTGCCAGCAGTTTCGGGGGTCTAGCTCGCGAAAAACTGTTTTTT. Translation gives CASSFGGLAREKLFF.

This clone was seen just once. V usage is TRBV9 and J usage is TRBJ2-3; 13 nucleotides agree with TRBD2. The J segment lost 6 bases and the V segment lost 3 bases, leaving 16 bases of the junction unmatched. This CDR3 is 19 amino acids long. Germline V gene lookup returns CDR1 SGDLS and CDR2 YYNGEE. The DNA of the CDR3 is TGTGCCAGCAGCGGCTACTTGGGACTAGCGGGAATTCCGTTTGATACGCAGTATTTT. Translated, it gives CASSGYLGLAGIPFDTQYF.

The chain joins TRBV2 to TRBJ2-7; 10 positions match TRBD1. CDR1 and CDR2 from the germline V gene are SNHLY and FYNNEI. The CDR3 runs to 15 residues. J was trimmed by 7 bases and V by 7 bases; bases with no gene match: 13. Here the CDR3 DNA reads TGTGCCAGCACCGAAATTGGGACAGGGGTGTCGGAGCAGTACTTC. Its protein is CASTEIGTGVSEQYF.

The CDR3 DNA reads as TGTGCCAGTACTCGCCGGGACAGGGCGAGCGGCTACACCTTC. Translation: CASTRRDRASGYTF. The chain recombines TRBV19 with TRBJ1-2, with 9 bases lining up with TRBD1. The CDR3 runs 14 residues. Germline V gives CDR1 LNHDA, CDR2 SQIVND (reference sequence). J was trimmed by 8 bases and V by 7 bases; bases with no gene match: 11.

The rearrangement links TRBV7-3 to TRBJ2-1; 11 positions agree with TRBD2. CDR1 is SGHTA and CDR2 is FQGTGA in the germline V gene. This CDR3 has 15 amino acids. Trimming removed 1 base from V and 14 bases from J; junction bases left unmatched: 10. The CDR3 sequence: CASSLNSGRASWKFF. The CDR3 region has the DNA TGTGCCAGCAGCTTAAATAGCGGGAGGGCCTCGTGGAAGTTCTTC.

This rearrangement joins TRBV7-3 to TRBJ2-1; TRBD2 is a possible D gene (6 bases). CDR1 and CDR2 (germline): SGHTA, FQGTGA. The V and J ends lost 1 base and 0 bases respectively, with 10 bases between them. The CDR3 runs to 16 residues. CDR3 amino acids: CASSLREASSYNEQFF. CDR3 DNA sequence: TGTGCCAGCAGCTTAAGGGAGGCAAGCTCCTACAATGAGCAGTTCTTC.

V gene TRBV19 combines with J gene TRBJ1-5; 8 bases match TRBD1. CDR3 length: 14 residues. From germline, CDR1 is LNHDA and CDR2 SQIVND (reference sequence). After removal of 4 bases from V and 6 bases from J, the junction contained 5 bases not matched to a gene. The CDR3 nucleotides read TGTGCCAGTAGTACAACAGGGGGAGCTCAGCCCCAGCATTTT. Its translation: CASSTTGGAQPQHF.

J is TRBJ1-5 and V is TRBV3-1 (or the pseudogene TRBV3-2); TRBD1 matches at 8 bases. Per germline, CDR1 LGHDT and CDR2 YNNKEL (reference sequence). Trimming took 4 bases from V and 11 from J; bases not matched to a gene: 19. The CDR3 runs 17 residues. The CDR3 nucleotides are TGTGCCAGCAGCCCGGAGGGGCCAGGGGGCCTGTCTGCAGCCCAGCATTTT. Protein product: CASSPEGPGGLSAAQHF.

This clone has a single count. For the CDR3, the DNA is TGTGCCAGCAGCCAAGGCGCTCAGGGTGGATACGAGCAGTACTTC. Amino acid sequence: CASSQGAQGGYEQYF. The chain uses TRBV4-2 and TRBJ2-7; the D gene is possibly TRBD1 (5 bases). In germline, CDR1 is LGHNA, CDR2 YNFKEQ. This CDR3 has 15 amino acids. The V gene lost 1 base and the J gene lost 4 bases, with 14 bases spanning the gap.

V is TRBV5-1 and J is TRBJ1-6; D gene unclear. CDR1 and CDR2 from the germline V gene are SGHRS and YFSETQ. V lost 7 bases to trimming and J lost 10 bases, with 18 bases between them. This CDR3 is built from 14 residues. This CDR3 is CASAERSSGSPLHF. DNA of the CDR3: TGCGCCAGCGCCGAGAGGAGTTCTGGGTCACCCCTCCACTTT.

The chain has TRBV12-5 and TRBJ2-5; possibly TRBD2 for D (7 bases). Germline V gives CDR1 LGHNT, CDR2 FRNRAP. Trimming removed 0 bases at V and 1 base at J, with 15 bases between. The CDR3 covers 17 residues. CDR3 loop: CASGLVQSGTTQETQYF. The DNA for the CDR3 is TGTGCTAGTGGTTTGGTACAAAGCGGGACAACCCAAGAGACCCAGTACTTC.

The chain has TRBV30 and TRBJ1-6, with D unresolved. CDR1 is GTSNPN, CDR2 SVGIG, per germline (reference sequence). Trimming shortened V by 3 bases and J by 9 bases, and 15 bases separated the two germline ends. The CDR3 extends over 14 amino acids. The CDR3 DNA is TGTGCCTGGAGCCTAGAGGGCCTTTCTTCACCCCTCCACTTT. Residues: CAWSLEGLSSPLHF.

The rearrangement links TRBV7-2 to TRBJ1-1; D perhaps matches TRBD1 (6 bases). CDR1 and CDR2 from the germline V gene are SGHTA and FQGNSA. V was shortened by 5 bases and J by 5 bases, with 12 bases between the two germline ends. The CDR3 runs to 13 residues. The CDR3 DNA follows: TGTGCCAGCAGCGGGTACGACAGGACTGAAGCTTTCTTT. Amino acids: CASSGYDRTEAFF. Based on the CDR3 plus reference TRBV7-2 and TRBJ1-1, the full variable domain is GAGVSQSPSNKVTEKGKDVELRCDPISGHTALYWYRQSLGQGLEFLIYFQGNSAPDKSGLPSDRFSAERTGGSVSTLTIQRTQQEDSAVYLCASSGYDRTEAFFGQGTRLTVV.

The rearrangement joins TRBV19 to TRBJ1-2; D might be TRBD1 (6 bases). The CDR3 loop spans 13 amino acids. Trimming took off 3 bases at V and 5 bases at J, with 10 bases between the two ends. Germline lookup yields CDR1 LNHDA and CDR2 SQIVND (reference sequence). The CDR3 loop reads CASSIGQHYGYTF. The CDR3 region has the DNA TGTGCCAGTAGTATCGGACAGCATTATGGCTACACCTTC.

This chain links TRBV19 with TRBJ2-6; D is uncertain. There are 15 residues in the CDR3. Germline V gene sequence: CDR1 LNHDA, CDR2 SQIVND (reference sequence). V shed 3 bases and J shed 0 bases, with 6 bases lying between them. For the CDR3, the DNA is TGTGCCAGTAGTATTAAATCCTCTGGGGCCAACGTCCTGACTTTC. The encoded protein is CASSIKSSGANVLTF.

Turning to this clone: A junction boundary mismatches the germline segment, possibly from a read error. The rearrangement uses TRBV6-1 and TRBJ2-1; maybe TRBD1 (5 bases). Germline values: CDR1 MNHNS, CDR2 SASEGT. This CDR3 is built from 13 residues. This CDR3 reads CASCDSAYNEQFF. Here the CDR3 DNA reads TGTGCCAGCTGTGACAGTGCCTACAATGAGCAGTTCTTC.

This clone was observed once. The rearrangement links TRBV6-1 to TRBJ1-5; no clear D. V lost 2 bases and J lost 2, with 4 bases in between. Germline CDR1 is MNHNS and CDR2 is SASEGT. This CDR3 is built from 13 residues. For the CDR3, the DNA is TGTGCCAGCAGTGAACTTGGCAATCAGCCCCAGCATTTT. Residues: CASSELGNQPQHF.

This rearrangement joins TRBV7-9 to TRBJ2-1; 10 bases are shared with TRBD2. V gave up 4 bases and J gave up 0 bases; unmatched junction bases: 12. The V gene's germline CDR1 is SEHNR and CDR2 FQNEAQ (reference sequence). The CDR3 loop spans 19 amino acids. The CDR3 DNA sequence: TGTGCCAGCAGCTACGTAAGGGGGCTAGCGGGAGTCTCCTACAATGAGCAGTTCTTC. As protein: CASSYVRGLAGVSYNEQFF.

The chain recombines TRBV24-1 with TRBJ2-3; 7 bases are a match to TRBD1. Germline V gene data show CDR1 as KGHDR and CDR2 as SFDVKD. V trimming: 3 bases; J trimming: 0 bases; junction bases outside the gene matches: 5. The CDR3 sequence is 16 residues long. CDR3 residues: CATSDTGTASTDTQYF. The CDR3 nucleotides read TGTGCCACCAGTGATACCGGGACAGCTAGCACAGATACGCAGTATTTT.

In this sample, this clone turned up a few times. CDR3 sequence: CASSQAGTEAFF. The CDR3 DNA reads TGTGCCAGCAGTCAAGCGGGCACTGAAGCTTTCTTT. The chain links TRBV7-6 to TRBJ1-1, with D hard to call. The CDR3 covers 12 residues. Germline V gives CDR1 SGHVS, CDR2 FNYEAQ. Trimming stripped 6 bases from V and 4 bases from J, with 9 bases between.